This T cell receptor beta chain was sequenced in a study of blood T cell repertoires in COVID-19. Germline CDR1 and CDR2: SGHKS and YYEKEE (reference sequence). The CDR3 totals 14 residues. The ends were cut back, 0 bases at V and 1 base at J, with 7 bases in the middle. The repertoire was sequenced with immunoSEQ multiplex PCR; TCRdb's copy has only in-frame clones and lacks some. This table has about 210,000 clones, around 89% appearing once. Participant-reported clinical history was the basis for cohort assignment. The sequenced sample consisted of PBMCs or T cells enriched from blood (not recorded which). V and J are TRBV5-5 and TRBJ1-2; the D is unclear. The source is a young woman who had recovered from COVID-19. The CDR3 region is CASSLGGDNYGYTF. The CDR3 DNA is TGTGCCAGCAGCTTGGGAGGAGATAACTATGGCTACACCTTC.